Listed below are T cell receptor beta chains from one sample, sequenced in a study of blood T cell repertoires in COVID-19. The protocol was immunoSEQ multiplex PCR, while the TCRdb copy is restricted to in-frame clones and leaves out a portion. The sample consists of around 620,000 clones, 90% of them appearing once. Sequenced sample: peripheral blood. The receptors originated from a woman aged 18-29 years with acute or convalescent COVID-19. Each CDR3 is given with its conserved first and last residue. The order of the fields is J gene, V gene, CDR3 protein.

TRBJ2-7	TRBV5-8	CASSLEETGDYEQYF
TRBJ1-6	TRBV7-3	CASSLRRESPLHF
TRBJ1-2	TRBV4-1	CASSQDGQGLFGYTF
TRBJ1-2	TRBV27	CASNPSRGTDPNYGYTF
TRBJ1-1	TRBV3-1/TRBV3-2	CASSQAGGPNTEAFF
TRBJ1-6	TRBV7-6	CASSRTGAYNSPLHF
TRBJ1-6	TRBV23-1	CASSQSPGKIGSPLHF
TRBJ2-7	TRBV27	CASSLSGGEQYF
TRBJ1-2	TRBV6-2/TRBV6-3	CASSRRDSSNSYGYTF
TRBJ2-6	TRBV2	CASSSWTGTGANVLTF
TRBJ1-2	TRBV19	CASSPSGTGALGYTF
TRBJ1-5	TRBV2	CASSESSFGGMIAQHF
TRBJ1-2	TRBV21-1	CASSRGGYGYTF
TRBJ1-1	TRBV5-1	CASETGGRNTEAFF
TRBJ1-2	TRBV5-1	CASRAFGPKYGYTF
TRBJ2-3	TRBV5-1	CASTYWAVPDTQYF
TRBJ2-7	TRBV11-2	CASSFGAYEQYF
TRBJ1-1	TRBV19	CASSIRRDTRNTEAFF
TRBJ1-2	TRBV6-6	CASTITWFYGYTF
TRBJ2-3	TRBV7-8	CASRIQGLVGTDTQYF
TRBJ1-1	TRBV12-3/TRBV12-4	CASSLNRGTEAFF
TRBJ1-2	TRBV19	CASTDPGQGANGYTF
TRBJ1-6	TRBV2	CASKQGQSPLHF
TRBJ2-5	TRBV5-1	CASSLGLAGPIGAQYF
TRBJ1-1	TRBV5-1	CASSLDRGWTEAFF
TRBJ1-2	TRBV7-2	CASSPTGGTPYGYTF
TRBJ1-5	TRBV5-5	CASSSGGPTENQPQHF
TRBJ1-1	TRBV3-1/TRBV3-2	CASSQQARNTEAFF